The following is a T cell receptor beta chain sequence with its context. This record belongs to a study of blood T cell repertoires in COVID-19. Study background: The origin of the acute and convalescent COVID-19 samples was the United States, Italy and Spain. The analysed material was cDNA or gDNA that came from T cells, B-cell-depleted T cells, or PBMCs.

In the authors' workflow: Amplified reference gene primers provided the basis for estimating nucleated cell counts. Method: immunoSEQ multiplex PCR; TCRdb's copy keeps in-frame clones and lacks some. D and trimming come from the DNA, and the V and J calls and clone size come from that table. Of 130,000 to 150,000 clones listed, around four fifths are singletons. Sequenced input: peripheral blood. The TCR comes from a woman between 40 and 55 years old with active or convalescent COVID-19.

CDR3 in amino acids: CAISDGTNRKAFF. The CDR3 DNA sequence: TGTGCCATCAGTGATGGGACAAACAGAAAAGCTTTCTTT. The V gene is TRBV10-3, the J gene TRBJ1-1; a possible D gene is TRBD1 (6 bases). CDR3 length: 13 residues. Germline CDR1 ENHRY, CDR2 SYGVKD. Trimming pared 3 bases from V and 9 bases from J, leaving 14 bases between.